What follows describes a single TCR beta chain. These data originate in a study of OX40 agonist ivuxolimab in advanced cancers. Repertoires were generated with immunoSEQ multiplex PCR, while TCRdb's copy carries only in-frame clones and drops some. The table has just over 90,000 clones, approximately 90% seen once. Autoimmune disease history or systemic immunosuppression led to patients being barred. Trimming pared 6 bases from V and 3 bases from J, leaving 8 bases between. This CDR3 contains 11 residues. From germline, CDR1 is DFQATT and CDR2 SNEGSKA (reference sequence). The rearrangement joins TRBV20-1 to TRBJ1-1; no definite D call. This TCR was sampled from an adult with an advanced solid tumor such as melanoma, head and neck, liver or kidney cancer. The sample consisted of CD4+ or CD8+ T cells sorted from blood, taken in a trial of the OX40 agonist ivuxolimab. The CDR3 coding sequence is TGCAGTGCCCTCATTCACACTGAAGCTTTCTTT. Protein sequence: CSALIHTEAFF.